The rows below give T cell receptor beta chains drawn from one sample of a study of regulatory T cells in long-lasting Graves disease. TCRdb processed the multiplex PCR reads anew with MiXCR; each CDR3 protein has one entry. Of approximately 690,000 distinct CDR3 sequences in the sample, 25% to 35% are singletons; the top ten hold around 42%. The sample in question was peripheral blood mononuclear cells (PBMCs), obtained when the disease was refractory, from a patient treated with antithyroid drugs. The receptors come from a female donor with Graves disease. Each CDR3 is given with its conserved first and last residue. Each record gives: V gene, J gene, clone size, D gene, CDR3 protein, CDR3 DNA. The D gene is left open where the match is weak. Rows give clone size only sometimes, using once, few, many, or a class for an expanded clone.

>TRBV6-2/TRBV6-3|TRBJ1-1|NA|NA
CASSSTSRGANTEAFF
TGTGCCAGCAGCTCAACCAGCAGGGGAGCGAACACTGAAGCTTTCTTT
>TRBV19|TRBJ2-5|NA|TRBD1
CASSVDRGGRAQYF
TGTGCCAGTAGTGTGGACAGGGGAGGTAGGGCCCAGTACTTC
>TRBV20-1|TRBJ2-7|many|TRBD2
CSARRSGSNEQYF
TGCAGTGCTAGGAGAAGCGGGAGCAACGAGCAGTACTTC
>TRBV27|TRBJ1-4|many|TRBD1
CASSSVLGGQGNEKLFF
TGTGCCAGCAGTAGTGTCTTGGGTGGACAGGGTAATGAAAAACTGTTTTTT
>TRBV7-2|TRBJ1-1|many|NA
CASSLTRMNTEAFF
TGTGCCAGCAGCTTAACCCGGATGAACACTGAAGCTTTCTTT
>TRBV2|TRBJ2-7|few|NA
CASSPSPSSYEQYF
TGTGCCAGCAGTCCTAGCCCCAGCTCCTACGAGCAGTACTTC
>TRBV20-1|TRBJ1-2|NA|NA
CSASATRDYGYTF
TGCAGTGCTAGTGCCACTAGGGACTATGGCTACACCTTC
>TRBV28|TRBJ1-1|few|TRBD1
CASSLVRGIAEAFF
TGTGCCAGCAGTTTAGTCAGGGGGATCGCTGAAGCTTTCTTT
>TRBV6-1|TRBJ1-2|many|NA
CATTSGVTYGYTF
TGTGCCACCACCAGCGGAGTGACCTATGGCTACACCTTC
>TRBV6-1|TRBJ1-1|NA|NA
CASRLKEGGVSNTEAFF
TGTGCCAGCAGGCTCAAAGAGGGAGGGGTTTCGAACACTGAAGCTTTCTTT
>TRBV3-1|TRBJ1-2|few|NA
CASSQDLRTVNYGYTF
TGTGCCAGCAGCCAAGACCTCCGGACGGTAAACTATGGCTACACCTTC
>TRBV27|TRBJ1-4|NA|TRBD1
CASSPGQGTNEKLFF
TGTGCCAGCAGTCCGGGACAGGGGACTAATGAAAAACTGTTTTTT
>TRBV7-9|TRBJ2-7|NA|NA
CASSSLSRVSYEQYF
TGTGCCAGCAGCTCCCTTAGTCGCGTGTCCTACGAGCAGTACTTC
>TRBV12-3/TRBV12-4|TRBJ1-1|few|NA
CASTGRSEAFF
TGTGCCAGTACAGGGCGAAGTGAAGCTTTCTTT
>TRBV2|TRBJ2-4|many|NA
CASSEFSGTKNIQYF
TGTGCCAGCAGTGAGTTCTCCGGGACAAAAAACATTCAGTACTTC
>TRBV28|TRBJ2-5|NA|NA
CASSNAYGRLETQYF
TGTGCCAGCAGTAATGCGTACGGCAGGCTAGAGACCCAGTACTTC
>TRBV4-2|TRBJ2-2|NA|NA
CASSQASANTGELFF
TGTGCCAGCAGCCAAGCATCGGCGAACACCGGGGAGCTGTTTTTT
>TRBV6-2/TRBV6-3|TRBJ1-1|NA|TRBD1
CASSYAGGMNTEASF
TGTGCCAGCAGTTACGCAGGGGGGATGAACACTGAAGCTTCCTTT
>TRBV6-1|TRBJ1-5|NA|TRBD1
CASRQGLGQPQHF
TGTGCCAGCAGACAGGGGCTGGGCCAGCCCCAGCATTTT
>TRBV27|TRBJ2-7|NA|TRBD1
CASTTGGLFYEQYF
TGTGCCAGCACGACAGGGGGCCTGTTCTACGAGCAGTACTTC
>TRBV9|TRBJ2-4|NA|NA
CASSPRRVQGWAKNIQYF
TGTGCCAGCAGCCCCCGTCGAGTACAGGGATGGGCCAAAAACATTCAGTACTTC
>TRBV28|TRBJ1-6|many|NA
CASTPSGHIIRPLHF
TGTGCCAGCACCCCCTCGGGACATATAATTCGGCCCCTCCACTTT
>TRBV28|TRBJ2-5|few|NA
CASSRPFGVLTQYF
TGTGCCAGCAGCCGTCCTTTCGGTGTTCTGACCCAGTACTTC
>TRBV19|TRBJ2-1|NA|TRBD2
CASSQETSATYNEQFF
TGTGCCAGTAGTCAAGAAACTAGCGCCACTTACAATGAGCAGTTCTTC
>TRBV13|TRBJ1-2|few|NA
CASSLEPMDGYTF
TGTGCCAGCAGCTTAGAACCCATGGATGGCTACACCTTC
>TRBV2|TRBJ1-5|many|NA
CASSRRGGLSNQPQHF
TGTGCCAGCAGTCGGAGGGGGGGGCTTAGCAATCAGCCCCAGCATTTT
>TRBV19|TRBJ1-5|NA|TRBD1
CASSIRTGSFIEGNQPQHF
TGTGCCAGTAGTATACGGACAGGGTCATTCATAGAGGGCAATCAGCCCCAGCATTTT
>TRBV7-9|TRBJ1-1|NA|NA
CASSLPGINTEAFF
TGTGCCAGCAGCTTACCGGGAATAAACACTGAAGCTTTCTTT
>TRBV15|TRBJ2-7|few|TRBD2
CATSRTSGTYEQYF
TGTGCCACCAGCAGGACTAGCGGGACCTACGAGCAGTACTTC
>TRBV11-2|TRBJ2-3|many|NA
CASSLPQRGASDTQYF
TGTGCCAGCAGCTTACCTCAGCGAGGTGCATCAGATACGCAGTATTTT
>TRBV28|TRBJ1-1|NA|NA
CASSRGGGDTEAFF
TGTGCCAGCAGTCGAGGGGGGGGTGACACTGAAGCTTTCTTT
>TRBV7-9|TRBJ2-7|few|NA
CASSSPRVGREQYF
TGTGCCAGCAGCTCCCCCAGGGTGGGTCGCGAGCAGTACTTC